These 29 T cell receptor beta chains originate from one sample sequenced in a study of regulatory T cells in long-lasting Graves disease. Both iRepertoire HTBI primers and Arm-PCR of CDR3 regions were used to build the TCR beta libraries. TCRdb reanalysed the multiplex PCR reads using MiXCR and keeps one entry per CDR3 protein. The repertoire has around 250,000 distinct CDR3 sequences, around 19% of them found once; the top ten carry 12% to 15%. Time point of the sample: newly diagnosed GD, antithyroid drugs for less than 3 months. The TCR library used RNA extracted from PBMCs. These data also featured in a second study, about T cells in Graves' hyperthyroidism and ophthalmopathy.

This specimen was peripheral blood mononuclear cells (PBMCs), taken at new diagnosis, from a patient treated with antithyroid drugs. The source of these receptors is a woman aged 25 to 45 with Graves disease.

Ten or more counts support this clonotype. The chain couples TRBV29-1 to TRBJ2-1, with D hard to call. Germline V gives CDR1 SQVTM, CDR2 ANQGSEA. The CDR3 loop spans 11 amino acids. The V end was cut by 7 bases, the J end by 8 bases, with 12 bases between. This CDR3 reads CSELQGHEQFF. CDR3 DNA sequence: TGCAGCGAACTGCAAGGGCATGAGCAGTTCTTC.

The rearrangement uses TRBV3-1 and TRBJ1-2; a possible D gene is TRBD1 (5 bases). Germline values: CDR1 LGHDT, CDR2 YNNKEL (reference sequence). V was trimmed by 1 base and J by 4 bases, leaving 13 bases between them. This CDR3 has 15 residues. The CDR3 loop is CASSQATVGTYGYTF. The DNA for the CDR3 is TGTGCCAGCAGCCAAGCGACCGTGGGGACCTATGGCTACACCTTC.

This clonotype has at least ten counts. This chain uses TRBV2 with TRBJ2-2; D is unclear. V lost 4 bases, J lost 6 bases, and 6 bases lay in between. The CDR3 runs to 12 residues. CDR1 SNHLY and CDR2 FYNNEI come from the germline V gene. CDR3 DNA sequence: TGTGCCAGCAGTGTGCAAGCCGGGGAGCTGTTTTTT. It translates to CASSVQAGELFF.

This chain connects TRBV5-4 to TRBJ2-1; 10 positions agree with TRBD1. Germline CDR1 reads SGHNT; CDR2 reads YYREEE (reference sequence). Trimming at V came to 0 bases and at J to 6 bases, leaving 6 bases not matched to a gene. The length of the CDR3 is 16 residues. The CDR3 DNA sequence: TGTGCCAGCAGCTTGGGCGGGACAGGGGTAACCAATGAGCAGTTCTTC. Its translation: CASSLGGTGVTNEQFF. Combining the CDR3 with reference TRBV5-4 and TRBJ2-1 gives the whole variable domain ETGVTQSPTHLIKTRGQQVTLRCSSQSGHNTVSWYQQALGQGPQFIFQYYREEENGRGNFPPRFSGLQFPNYSSELNVNALELDDSALYLCASSLGGTGVTNEQFFGPGTRLTVL.

The table lists this clonotype with many counts. The V and J genes are TRBV20-1 and TRBJ2-1, with 9 positions matching TRBD2. Trimming took 3 bases from V and 8 from J; bases not matched to a gene: 8. This CDR3 is built from 14 residues. Germline CDR1 DFQATT, CDR2 SNEGSKA (reference sequence). The CDR3 reads CSASWLAGIDEQFF. CDR3 DNA: TGCAGTGCTAGCTGGCTAGCGGGGATCGATGAGCAGTTCTTC.

This clonotype was counted a single time. The chain couples TRBV15 to TRBJ2-1; D remains ambiguous. The germline V gene has CDR1 LNHNV and CDR2 YYDKDF (reference sequence). With 5 bases removed from V and 6 bases from J, the gap between germline ends came to 14 bases. The CDR3 is made up of 14 amino acids. CDR3 nucleotides: TGTGCCACCAGCGAGGAAACCACGGGCAATGAGCAGTTCTTC. It yields the protein CATSEETTGNEQFF. The full variable domain, completed using reference TRBV15 and TRBJ2-1, is DAMVIQNPRYQVTQFGKPVTLSCSQTLNHNVMYWYQQKSSQAPKLLFHYYDKDFNNEADTPDNFQSRRPNTSFCFLDIRSPGLGDTAMYLCATSEETTGNEQFFGPGTRLTVL.

The sample holds many counts of this clonotype. The chain links TRBV5-5 to TRBJ1-1, with a possible D match to TRBD1 (5 bases). Looked up from germline, CDR1 is SGHKS and CDR2 is YYEKEE (reference sequence). V lost 2 bases and J lost 8, with 13 bases in between. The CDR3 length is 13 residues. DNA for the CDR3: TGTGCCAGCAGCTTCCTTCGGGGGATAGAAGCTTTCTTT. Protein sequence: CASSFLRGIEAFF.

This clonotype was seen repeatedly, ten times or more. The chain is built from TRBV18 and TRBJ2-1, with 7 bases matching TRBD2. The J segment lost 6 bases and the V segment lost 0 bases, leaving 5 bases of the junction unmatched. This CDR3 is built from 15 residues. Per germline, CDR1 KGHSH and CDR2 LQKENI. CDR3: CASSPPASGFNEQFF. The CDR3 DNA is TGTGCCAGCTCACCACCGGCTAGCGGCTTCAATGAGCAGTTCTTC.

Notes on this clonotype: This likely came from a read error, as a far larger clone is one base away. The chain couples TRBV5-1 to TRBJ1-2, with 7 bases identical to TRBD1. The CDR3 runs 13 residues. The germline V gene encodes CDR1 SGHRS and CDR2 YFSETQ. The CDR3 DNA follows: TGTGCCGGCAGCACGACAGGGATTGATGGCTACACCTTC. Its protein is CAGSTTGIDGYTF. The full variable domain, rest sourced from reference TRBV5-1 and TRBJ1-2, is KAGVTQTPRYLIKTRGQQVTLSCSPISGHRSVSWYQQTPGQGLQFLFEYFSETQRNKGNFPGRFSGRQFSNSRSEMNVSTLELGDSALYLCAGSTTGIDGYTFGSGTRLTVV.

This clonotype has just a few counts. A read error may produce the germline difference seen at one junction end. The chain joins TRBV12-3 or TRBV12-4 to TRBJ2-2; D call uncertain. The CDR3 is 13 residues long. The CDR3: CASNLALPGELFF. Here the CDR3 DNA reads TGTGCCAGCAATTTAGCTCTTCCGGGGGAGCTGTTTTTT.

This sequence joins TRBV28 and TRBJ2-7, with TRBD2 matching 8 bases. V trimming: 5 bases; J trimming: 2 bases; junction bases outside the gene matches: 17. CDR1 MDHEN and CDR2 SYDVKM come from the germline V gene. The CDR3 has 18 amino acids. DNA of the CDR3: TGTGCCAGCAGTACACCGGGACTAGAAACTTTAAACCCCTACGAGCAGTACTTC. It encodes CASSTPGLETLNPYEQYF. The full variable domain, completed using reference TRBV28 and TRBJ2-7, is DVKVTQSSRYLVKRTGEKVFLECVQDMDHENMFWYRQDPGLGLRLIYFSYDVKMKEKGDIPEGYSVSREKKERFSLILESASTNQTSMYLCASSTPGLETLNPYEQYFGPGTRLTVT.

This clonotype occurred many times. The chain carries TRBV2 and TRBJ1-6; TRBD1 agrees at 7 bases. Germline V gene sequence: CDR1 SNHLY, CDR2 FYNNEI. The J segment lost 0 bases and the V segment lost 6 bases, leaving 5 bases of the junction unmatched. This CDR3 is 16 amino acids long. CDR3 loop: CASRGTDISYNSPLHF. In DNA, the CDR3 is TGTGCCAGCAGGGGGACAGATATCTCCTATAATTCACCCCTCCACTTT.

The gene calls are TRBV7-2 and TRBJ2-1, with TRBD2 identical over 9 bases. V was clipped by 1 base and J by 9 bases; unmatched bases: 10. This CDR3 is 16 amino acids long. Germline loops: CDR1 SGHTA, CDR2 FQGNSA. CDR3 sequence: CASSLGGGGAGGEQFF. The CDR3 DNA reads as TGTGCCAGCAGCTTAGGCGGCGGGGGGGCCGGGGGTGAGCAGTTCTTC.

The rearrangement links TRBV20-1 to TRBJ1-4; TRBD1 aligns across 9 bases. Germline lookup yields CDR1 DFQATT and CDR2 SNEGSKA (reference sequence). The V and J ends lost 6 bases and 7 bases, in that order; junction bases with no gene match: 6. The CDR3 is made up of 13 amino acids. The chain's CDR3 is CSAQDRGCEKLFF. For the CDR3, the DNA is TGCAGTGCCCAGGACAGGGGTTGTGAAAAACTGTTTTTT.

This clonotype was counted ten times or more. The chain uses TRBV6-5 and TRBJ1-2; D gene ambiguous. Germline V gene lookup returns CDR1 MNHEY and CDR2 SVGAGI. The germline V and J ends were trimmed by 2 bases and 2 bases, with 12 bases remaining between them. This CDR3 has 15 residues. The CDR3 DNA is TGTGCCAGCAGTTACGAAGGTCGGACGAACTATGGCTACACCTTC. Its protein is CASSYEGRTNYGYTF.

This clonotype was picked up many times. The chain recombines TRBV7-2 with TRBJ1-2; no clear D. The CDR3 runs 14 residues. V gave up 2 bases and J gave up 2 bases, with 9 bases separating them. CDR1 and CDR2 (germline): SGHTA, FQGNSA. This chain's CDR3 is CASSLSGFNYGYTF. The CDR3 DNA sequence: TGTGCCAGCAGCTTATCTGGCTTCAACTATGGCTACACCTTC.

V gene TRBV14 combines with J gene TRBJ2-5; tentatively, D is TRBD1 or TRBD2 (5 bases each). Germline V CDR1 and CDR2: SGHDN, FVKESK. This CDR3 spans 16 amino acids. Trimming removed 3 bases from V and 5 bases from J, with 19 bases in between. CDR3 sequence reads: CASSQGDTYWGETQYF. In DNA, the CDR3 is TGTGCCAGCAGCCAGGGAGACACATACTGGGGGGAGACCCAGTACTTC.

This clonotype was detected only a few times. This chain connects TRBV3-1 to TRBJ1-5; 7 bases line up with TRBD1. CDR1 is LGHDT and CDR2 is YNNKEL in the germline V gene (reference sequence). CDR3 length equals 15 residues. J was trimmed by 6 bases and V by 3 bases; bases with no gene match: 8. CDR3 DNA: TGTGCCAGCAGCCACTCAGGGGGAAGGGGTCAGCCCCAGCATTTT. It codes for CASSHSGGRGQPQHF.

There are many counts of this clonotype. V usage is TRBV7-9 and J usage is TRBJ2-3; 9 nucleotides agree with TRBD2. The CDR3 is 16 residues long. J was trimmed by 2 bases and V by 7 bases; bases with no gene match: 10. Germline CDR1 reads SEHNR; CDR2 reads FQNEAQ (reference sequence). CDR3 region: CASTPLAGAITDTQYF. The CDR3, as DNA: TGTGCCAGCACCCCCTTAGCGGGGGCCATCACAGATACGCAGTATTTT.

In this sample, this clonotype turned up many times. The rearrangement joins TRBV6-1 to TRBJ1-4; D not resolved. This CDR3 contains 14 residues. Germline CDR1 and CDR2: MNHNS and SASEGT. Trimming left V 6 bases short and J 8 bases short, with 16 bases between. CDR3 nucleotides: TGTGCCAGCAGCCAGGACCCGACGGGGGAAAAACTGTTTTTT. It codes for CASSQDPTGEKLFF.

This clonotype has at least ten counts. This chain links TRBV5-1 with TRBJ1-1; D remains ambiguous. Germline V gene lookup returns CDR1 SGHRS and CDR2 YFSETQ. Trimming cost V 4 bases and J 7 bases, with 17 bases left between them. The CDR3 length is 14 residues. Written as DNA, the CDR3 is TGCGCCAGCAGCATCCACTTGGGCACCAGTGAAGCTTTCTTT. Encoded protein: CASSIHLGTSEAFF.

This clonotype was picked up many times. The V gene is TRBV20-1, the J gene TRBJ1-5; D is unresolved. This CDR3 has 18 residues. The ends were cut back, 0 bases at V and 5 bases at J, with 23 bases in the middle. Germline assignment: CDR1 DFQATT and CDR2 SNEGSKA (reference sequence). The CDR3 is CSARDRTGLTRRDQPQHF. CDR3 sequence (DNA): TGCAGTGCTAGAGATAGAACTGGTTTAACGAGGAGGGATCAGCCCCAGCATTTT.

For this clonotype: One base away lies a much larger clone, so this may be a sequencing read error. This chain joins TRBV18 and TRBJ2-7, with D perhaps matching TRBD1 or TRBD2 (5 bases each). This CDR3 has 15 residues. The germline V gene encodes CDR1 KGHSH and CDR2 LQKENI. The CDR3 region has the DNA TGTGCCAGCTCACCGTTCGCCGGGACCGGGTACGGGCAGTACTTC. Amino acid sequence: CASSPFAGTGYGQYF.

This clonotype was detected ten times or more. The CDR3 coding sequence is TGCGCCAGCAGCCTTGAGGGCGCCGGCAATCAGCCCCAGCATTTT. Its translation is CASSLEGAGNQPQHF. The chain links TRBV4-1 to TRBJ1-5; no clear D gene. Germline values: CDR1 MGHRA, CDR2 YSYEKL. Trimming took off 4 bases at V and 2 bases at J, with 12 bases between the two ends. The length of the CDR3 is 15 residues.

This clonotype was counted at least ten times. The V call is TRBV12-5, the J call TRBJ1-2; D is perhaps TRBD1 (5 bases). The CDR3 consists of 13 residues. V was trimmed by 9 bases and J by 3 bases, leaving 14 bases between them. From germline, CDR1 is LGHNT and CDR2 FRNRAP. CDR3 in amino acids: CASRRGTDYGYTF. The DNA of the CDR3 is TGTGCTAGCCGCCGGGGGACCGACTATGGCTACACCTTC.

This clonotype showed up many times. This may come from a read error, since a much larger clone is one base off. As the CDR3 is not closed by the conserved phenylalanine or tryptophan, this likely results from a read error. Written as DNA, the CDR3 is TGTGCCAGCAGTTTAGGATCCCCTACCCTCACTGAAGCTTTCTCT. Protein: CASSLGSPTLTEAFS. The chain has TRBV12-3 or TRBV12-4 and TRBJ1-1; no clear D gene. The CDR3 contains 15 residues. Between the trimmed V and J ends, which lost 1 base and 4 bases, there was a span of 13 bases.

The table lists this clonotype with many counts. The chain has TRBV16 and TRBJ1-1; weak D call: TRBD1 (6 bases). From germline, CDR1 is KGHSY and CDR2 FQNENV. This CDR3 contains 14 residues. Trimming stripped 4 bases from V and 5 bases from J, with 14 bases between. In nucleotides, the CDR3 is TGTGCCAGCAGCCTGCGAGGGGGGAGGACTGAAGCTTTCTTT. Translation: CASSLRGGRTEAFF. Together with reference TRBV16 and TRBJ1-1, the CDR3 gives the full variable domain: GEEVAQTPKHLVRGEGQKAKLYCAPIKGHSYVFWYQQVLKNEFKFLISFQNENVFDETGMPKERFSAKCLPNSPCSLEIQATKLEDSAVYFCASSLRGGRTEAFFGQGTRLTVV.

This clonotype has a count of ten or more. The chain carries TRBV10-2 and TRBJ1-2; unclear D gene. Trimming took off 2 bases at V and 8 bases at J, with 21 bases between the two ends. CDR1 is WSHSY, CDR2 SAAADI, per germline. The CDR3 runs 16 residues. The CDR3 region is CASSELRTASVEGYTF. The CDR3 region has the DNA TGCGCCAGCAGTGAGCTCCGGACTGCGTCCGTCGAAGGCTACACCTTC.

This clonotype was seen at least ten times. The gene calls are TRBV5-6 and TRBJ1-4; D is undetermined. Trimming stripped 0 bases from V and 14 bases from J, with 14 bases between. This CDR3 spans 13 amino acids. Germline V gene data show CDR1 as SGHDT and CDR2 as YYEEEE. CDR3 amino acids: CASSLASTASLFF. CDR3 bases: TGTGCCAGCAGCTTGGCGTCGACGGCTTCTCTGTTTTTT. Based on the CDR3 plus reference TRBV5-6 and TRBJ1-4, the full variable domain is DAGVTQSPTHLIKTRGQQVTLRCSPKSGHDTVSWYQQALGQGPQFIFQYYEEEERQRGNFPDRFSGHQFPNYSSELNVNALLLGDSALYLCASSLASTASLFFGSGTQLSVL.